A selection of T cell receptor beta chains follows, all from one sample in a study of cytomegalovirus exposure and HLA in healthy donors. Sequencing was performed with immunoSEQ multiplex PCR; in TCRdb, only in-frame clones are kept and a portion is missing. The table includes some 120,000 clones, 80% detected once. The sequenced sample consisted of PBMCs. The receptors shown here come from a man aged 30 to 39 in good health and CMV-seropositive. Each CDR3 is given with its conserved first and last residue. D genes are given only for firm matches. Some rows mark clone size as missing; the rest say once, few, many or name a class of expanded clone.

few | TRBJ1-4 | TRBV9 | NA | CASSVAGANEKLFF | TGTGCCAGCAGCGTAGCAGGGGCTAATGAAAAACTGTTTTTT
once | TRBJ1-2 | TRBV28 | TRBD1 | CASSLGGQRYYGYTF | TGTGCCAGCAGTTTGGGGGGACAGCGCTATTATGGCTACACCTTC
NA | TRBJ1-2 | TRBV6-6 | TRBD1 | CASSYPGQGATGYTF | TGTGCCAGCAGTTACCCGGGACAGGGGGCGACCGGCTACACCTTC
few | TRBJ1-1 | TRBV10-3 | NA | CAISLDTSNTEAFF | TGTGCCATCAGCCTGGACACCTCGAACACTGAAGCTTTCTTT
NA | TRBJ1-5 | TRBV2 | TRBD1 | CASRSLVGTGNQPQHF | TGTGCCAGCAGGTCTCTCGTCGGGACAGGCAATCAGCCCCAGCATTTT
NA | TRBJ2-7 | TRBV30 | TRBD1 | CAWSTGTGEIEQYF | TGTGCCTGGAGTACCGGGACAGGGGAGATCGAGCAGTACTTC
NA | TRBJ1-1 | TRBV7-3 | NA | CASADNINTEAFF | TGTGCCAGCGCCGATAACATTAACACTGAAGCTTTCTTT
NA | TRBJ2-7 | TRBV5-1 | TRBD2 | CASSLEWEGYEQYF | TGCGCCAGCAGCTTGGAGTGGGAGGGCTACGAGCAGTACTTC
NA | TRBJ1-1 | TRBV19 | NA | CASSISLGANTEAFF | TGTGCCAGTAGTATCTCCTTGGGGGCGAACACTGAAGCTTTCTTT
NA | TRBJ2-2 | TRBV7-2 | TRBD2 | CASSPRGGINTGELFF | TGTGCCAGCAGCCCGAGGGGAGGGATTAACACCGGGGAGCTGTTTTTT
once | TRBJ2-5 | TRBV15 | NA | CATSRAHEQYF | TGTGCCACCAGCAGAGCTCATGAGCAGTACTTC
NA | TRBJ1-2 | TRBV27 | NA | CASSLARSPVYGYTF | TGTGCCAGCAGTCTAGCGCGATCTCCGGTCTATGGCTACACCTTC
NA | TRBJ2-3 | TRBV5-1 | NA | CASSLVPGHTTDTQYF | TGCGCCAGCAGCTTGGTTCCGGGACACACCACAGATACGCAGTATTTT
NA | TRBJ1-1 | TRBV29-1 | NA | CSVEGLQVEAFF | TGCAGCGTTGAGGGGCTACAGGTGGAAGCTTTCTTT
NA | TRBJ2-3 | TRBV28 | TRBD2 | CASSLSPFESFYSGGAGDTQYF | TGTGCCAGCAGTTTATCCCCATTTGAATCTTTTTACAGCGGGGGGGCTGGAGATACGCAGTATTTT
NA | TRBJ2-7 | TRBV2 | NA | CASSDGGARVEQYF | TGTGCCAGCAGTGACGGTGGGGCCAGAGTCGAGCAGTACTTC
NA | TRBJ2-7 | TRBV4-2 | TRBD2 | CASSLGLAVHEQYF | TGTGCCAGCAGCCTTGGACTAGCGGTCCACGAGCAGTACTTC
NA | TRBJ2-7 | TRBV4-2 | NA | CASSQGRGRGDEQYF | TGTGCCAGCAGCCAAGGGCGGGGCAGGGGGGACGAGCAGTACTTC
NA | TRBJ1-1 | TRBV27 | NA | CASSSRAVTEAFF | TGTGCCAGCAGTTCCAGGGCTGTCACTGAAGCTTTCTTT
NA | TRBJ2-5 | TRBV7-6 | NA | CASSSRGSAYF | TGTGCCAGCAGCTCAAGGGGCTCTGCTTACTTC
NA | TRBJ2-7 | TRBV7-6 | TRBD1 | CASSPSSGTGSSYEQYF | TGTGCCAGCAGCCCCTCGTCCGGGACAGGTAGCTCCTACGAGCAGTACTTC
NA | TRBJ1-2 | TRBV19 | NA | CASSILNGGYGYTF | TGTGCCAGTAGTATATTAAACGGGGGCTATGGCTACACCTTC
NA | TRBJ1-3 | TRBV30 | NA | CAWSADSDSGNTIYF | TGTGCCTGGAGTGCCGACAGCGACTCTGGAAACACCATATATTTT
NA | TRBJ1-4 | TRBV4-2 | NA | CASSVGGVGATNEKLFF | TGTGCCAGCAGCGTTGGGGGGGTGGGAGCAACTAATGAAAAACTGTTTTTT
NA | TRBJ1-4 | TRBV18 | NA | CASSPTGNEKLFF | TGTGCCAGCTCACCAACAGGGAATGAAAAACTGTTTTTT
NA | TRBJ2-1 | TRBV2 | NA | CASSGSSNEQFF | TGTGCCAGCAGTGGGTCGAGCAATGAGCAGTTCTTC
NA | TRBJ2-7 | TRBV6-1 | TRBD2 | CASSKSGGLGEQYF | TGTGCCAGCAGTAAGAGCGGGGGGCTAGGCGAGCAGTACTTC
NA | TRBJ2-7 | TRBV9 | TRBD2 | CASSLRSGGIEEQYF | TGTGCCAGCAGCCTTCGAAGCGGGGGCATAGAAGAGCAGTACTTC
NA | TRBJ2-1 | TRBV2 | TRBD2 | CASSERLAGGLEQFF | TGTGCCAGCAGTGAACGGCTAGCGGGGGGGCTTGAGCAGTTCTTC
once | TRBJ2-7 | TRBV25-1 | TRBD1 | CASRPGQGPYEQYF | TGTGCCAGCAGGCCGGGACAGGGGCCCTACGAGCAGTACTTC
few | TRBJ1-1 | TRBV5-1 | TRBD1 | CASSLGQGGEEAFF | TGCGCCAGCAGCTTGGGACAGGGGGGGGAAGAAGCTTTCTTT
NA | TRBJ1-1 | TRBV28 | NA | CASTTGGTMNTEAFF | TGTGCCAGCACCACCGGGGGGACGATGAACACTGAAGCTTTCTTT
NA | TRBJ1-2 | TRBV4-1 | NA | CASSLLGETYGYTF | TGCGCCAGCAGTCTCCTGGGAGAAACCTATGGCTACACCTTC
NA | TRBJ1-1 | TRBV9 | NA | CASSVGTGSGLTEAFF | TGTGCCAGCAGCGTAGGAACCGGGAGTGGGCTCACTGAAGCTTTCTTT
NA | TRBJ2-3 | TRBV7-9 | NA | CASSLEEGRADTQYF | TGTGCCAGCAGCTTAGAGGAGGGCAGGGCAGATACGCAGTATTTT
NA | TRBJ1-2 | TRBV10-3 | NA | CAITAGAPGNYGYTF | TGTGCCATCACGGCAGGGGCCCCGGGTAACTATGGCTACACCTTC
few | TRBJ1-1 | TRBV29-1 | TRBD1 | CSVDYRGTEAFF | TGCAGCGTCGATTACAGGGGGACTGAAGCTTTCTTT
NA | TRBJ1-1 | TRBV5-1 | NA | CASSGPGGGTEAFF | TGCGCCAGCAGCGGACCGGGGGGGGGCACTGAAGCTTTCTTT
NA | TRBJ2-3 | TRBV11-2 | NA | CASSLGGPVNTQYF | TGTGCCAGCAGCTTAGGAGGGCCCGTGAATACGCAGTATTTT
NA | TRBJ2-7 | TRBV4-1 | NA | CASSQEPRSSGTSYEQYF | TGCGCCAGCAGCCAAGAGCCGAGATCTTCCGGGACAAGCTACGAGCAGTACTTC
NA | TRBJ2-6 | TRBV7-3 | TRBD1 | CASSSQGAGANGLTF | TGTGCCAGCAGCTCTCAGGGGGCTGGGGCCAACGGCCTGACTTTC
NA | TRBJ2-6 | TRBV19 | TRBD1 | CASTSTGVSGANGLTF | TGTGCCAGTACCTCAACAGGGGTCTCTGGGGCCAACGGCCTGACTTTC